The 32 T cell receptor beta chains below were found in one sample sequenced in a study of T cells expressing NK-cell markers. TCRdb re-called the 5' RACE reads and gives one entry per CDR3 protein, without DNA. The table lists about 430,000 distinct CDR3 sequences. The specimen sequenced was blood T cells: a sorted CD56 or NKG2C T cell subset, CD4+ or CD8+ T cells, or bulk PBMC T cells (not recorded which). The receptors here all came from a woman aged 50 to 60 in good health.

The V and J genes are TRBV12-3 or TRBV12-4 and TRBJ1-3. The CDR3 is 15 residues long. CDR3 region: CASSTTGYTRNTIYF.

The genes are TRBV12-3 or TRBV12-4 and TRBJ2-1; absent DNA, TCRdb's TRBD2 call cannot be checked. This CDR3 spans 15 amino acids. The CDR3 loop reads CASSHGLAGGNEQFF.

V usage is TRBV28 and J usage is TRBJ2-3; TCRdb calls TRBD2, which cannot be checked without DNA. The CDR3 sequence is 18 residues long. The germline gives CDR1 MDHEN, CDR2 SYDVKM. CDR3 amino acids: CASSPVVSLAGLTDTQYF.

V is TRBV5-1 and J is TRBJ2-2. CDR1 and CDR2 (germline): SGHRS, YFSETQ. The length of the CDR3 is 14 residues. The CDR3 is CASSLGQATGELFF.

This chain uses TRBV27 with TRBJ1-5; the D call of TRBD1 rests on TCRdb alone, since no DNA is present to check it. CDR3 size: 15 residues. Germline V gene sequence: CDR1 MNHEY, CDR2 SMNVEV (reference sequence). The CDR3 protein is CASSPIDRKNQPQHF.

The CDR3 loop reads CATNRGSYEQYF. The chain carries TRBV6-5 and TRBJ2-7. This CDR3 is built from 12 residues. From germline, CDR1 is MNHEY and CDR2 SVGAGI.

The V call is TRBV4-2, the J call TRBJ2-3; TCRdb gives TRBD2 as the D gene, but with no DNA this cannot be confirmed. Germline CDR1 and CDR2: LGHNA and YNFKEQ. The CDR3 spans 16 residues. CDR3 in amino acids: CASSQVRERDTDTQYF.

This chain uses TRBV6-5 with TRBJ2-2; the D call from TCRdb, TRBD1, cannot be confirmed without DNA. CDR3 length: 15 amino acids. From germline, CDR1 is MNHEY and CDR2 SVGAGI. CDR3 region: CASISGTPNTGELFF.

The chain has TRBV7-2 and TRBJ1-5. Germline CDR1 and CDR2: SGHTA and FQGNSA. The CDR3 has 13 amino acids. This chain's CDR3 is CASSEGRNQPQHF.

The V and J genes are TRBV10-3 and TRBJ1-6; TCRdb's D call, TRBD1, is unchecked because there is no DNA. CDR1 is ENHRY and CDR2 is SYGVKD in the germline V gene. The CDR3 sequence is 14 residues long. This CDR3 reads CATGPGSYNSPLHF.

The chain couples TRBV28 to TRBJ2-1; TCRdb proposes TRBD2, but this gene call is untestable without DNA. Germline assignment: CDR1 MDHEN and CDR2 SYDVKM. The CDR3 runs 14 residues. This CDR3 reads CASSLREGYNEQFF.

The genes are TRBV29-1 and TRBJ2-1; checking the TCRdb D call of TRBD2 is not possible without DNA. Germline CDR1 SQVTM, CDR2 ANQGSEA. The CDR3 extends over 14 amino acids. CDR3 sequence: CSIASGRASNEQFF.

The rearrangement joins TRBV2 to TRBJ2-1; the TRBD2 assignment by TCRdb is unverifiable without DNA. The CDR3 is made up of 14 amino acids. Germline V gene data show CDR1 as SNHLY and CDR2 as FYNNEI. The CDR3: CASKAAGGGWIQFF.

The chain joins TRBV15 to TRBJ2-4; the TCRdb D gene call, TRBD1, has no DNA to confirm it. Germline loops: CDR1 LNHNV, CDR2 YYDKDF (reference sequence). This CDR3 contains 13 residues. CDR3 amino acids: CATGGLAKNIQYF.

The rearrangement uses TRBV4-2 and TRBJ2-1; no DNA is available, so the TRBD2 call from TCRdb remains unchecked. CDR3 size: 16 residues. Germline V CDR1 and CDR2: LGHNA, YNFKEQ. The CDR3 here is CASSRLAGTTYNEQFF.

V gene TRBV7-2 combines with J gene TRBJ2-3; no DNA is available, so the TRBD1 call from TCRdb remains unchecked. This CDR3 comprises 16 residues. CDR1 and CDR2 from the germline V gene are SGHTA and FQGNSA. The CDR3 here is CASSSGQPKSGDKKYF. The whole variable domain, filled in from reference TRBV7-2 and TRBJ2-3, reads GAGVSQSPSNKVTEKGKDVELRCDPISGHTALYWYRQSLGQGLEFLIYFQGNSAPDKSGLPSDRFSAERTGGSVSTLTIQRTQQEDSAVYLCASSSGQPKSGDKKYFGPGTRLTVL.

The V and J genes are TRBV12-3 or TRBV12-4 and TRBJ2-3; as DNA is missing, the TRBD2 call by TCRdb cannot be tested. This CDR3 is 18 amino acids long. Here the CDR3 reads CASSLALGGRVVADTQYF.

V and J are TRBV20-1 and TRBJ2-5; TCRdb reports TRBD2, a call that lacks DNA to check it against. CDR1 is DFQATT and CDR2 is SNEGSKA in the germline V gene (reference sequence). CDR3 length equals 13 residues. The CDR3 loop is CSAKLAPRETQYF.

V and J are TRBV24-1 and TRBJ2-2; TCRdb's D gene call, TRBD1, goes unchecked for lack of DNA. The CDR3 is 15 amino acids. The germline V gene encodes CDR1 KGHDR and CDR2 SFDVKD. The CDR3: CATSAWGEDSGELFF.

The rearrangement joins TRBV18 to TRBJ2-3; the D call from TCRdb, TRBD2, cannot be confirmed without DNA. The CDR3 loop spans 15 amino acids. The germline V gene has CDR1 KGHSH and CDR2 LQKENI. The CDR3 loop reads CASSTGLIDPDTQYF.

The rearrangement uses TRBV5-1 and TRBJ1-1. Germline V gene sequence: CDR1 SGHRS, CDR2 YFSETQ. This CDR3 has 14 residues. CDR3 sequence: CASSLLVGSPEAFF.

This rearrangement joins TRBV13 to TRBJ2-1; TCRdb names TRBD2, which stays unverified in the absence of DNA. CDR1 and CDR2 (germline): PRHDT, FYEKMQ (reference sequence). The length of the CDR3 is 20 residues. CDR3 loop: CASSLLAGRMLQSGINEQFF.

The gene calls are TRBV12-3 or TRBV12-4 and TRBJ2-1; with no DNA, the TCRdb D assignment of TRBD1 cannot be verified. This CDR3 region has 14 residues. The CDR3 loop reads CASKGGISYNEQFF.

CDR3 sequence reads: CATGTGGVSGYGYTF. The chain is built from TRBV15 and TRBJ1-2; TCRdb selects TRBD1, and the lack of DNA leaves this call unchecked. Looked up from germline, CDR1 is LNHNV and CDR2 is YYDKDF (reference sequence). CDR3 length equals 15 residues.

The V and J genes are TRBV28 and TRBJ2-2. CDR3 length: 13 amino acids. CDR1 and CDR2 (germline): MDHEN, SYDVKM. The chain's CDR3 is CASIRLATGELFF.

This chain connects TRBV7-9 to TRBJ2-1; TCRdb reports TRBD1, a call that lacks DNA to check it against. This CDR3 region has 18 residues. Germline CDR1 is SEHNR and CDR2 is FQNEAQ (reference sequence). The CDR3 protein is CASSPGTGERVSYNEQFF. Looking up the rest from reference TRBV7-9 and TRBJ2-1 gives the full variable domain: DTGVSQNPRHKITKRGQNVTFRCDPISEHNRLYWYRQTLGQGPEFLTYFQNEAQLEKSRLLSDRFSAERPKGSFSTLEIQRTEQGDSAMYLCASSPGTGERVSYNEQFFGPGTRLTVL.

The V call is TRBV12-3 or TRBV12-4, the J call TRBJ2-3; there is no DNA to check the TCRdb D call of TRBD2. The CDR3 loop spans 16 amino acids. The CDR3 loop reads CASSPQGTSRVGTQYF.

The CDR3 protein is CSPSQGGKQFF. This sequence joins TRBV29-1 and TRBJ2-1; the D gene TCRdb calls, TRBD1, cannot be checked with no DNA. This CDR3 comprises 11 residues. Germline V gives CDR1 SQVTM, CDR2 ANQGSEA.

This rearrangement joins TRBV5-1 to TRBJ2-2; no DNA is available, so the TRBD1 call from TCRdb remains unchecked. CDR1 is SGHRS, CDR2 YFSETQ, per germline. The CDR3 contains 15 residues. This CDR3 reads CASRPLGRYTGELFF. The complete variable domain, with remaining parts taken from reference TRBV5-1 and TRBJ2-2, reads KAGVTQTPRYLIKTRGQQVTLSCSPISGHRSVSWYQQTPGQGLQFLFEYFSETQRNKGNFPGRFSGRQFSNSRSEMNVSTLELGDSALYLCASRPLGRYTGELFFGEGSRLTVL.

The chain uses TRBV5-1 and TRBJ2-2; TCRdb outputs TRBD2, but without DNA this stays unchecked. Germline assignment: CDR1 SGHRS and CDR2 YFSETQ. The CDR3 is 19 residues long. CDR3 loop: CASSLMASAISRDTGELFF. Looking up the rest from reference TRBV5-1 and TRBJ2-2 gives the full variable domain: KAGVTQTPRYLIKTRGQQVTLSCSPISGHRSVSWYQQTPGQGLQFLFEYFSETQRNKGNFPGRFSGRQFSNSRSEMNVSTLELGDSALYLCASSLMASAISRDTGELFFGEGSRLTVL.

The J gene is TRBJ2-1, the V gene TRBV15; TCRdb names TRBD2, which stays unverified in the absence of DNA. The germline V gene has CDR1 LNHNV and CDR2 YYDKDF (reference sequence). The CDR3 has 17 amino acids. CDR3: CATSRVAAGALDNEQFF. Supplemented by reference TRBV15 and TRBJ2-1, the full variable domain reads DAMVIQNPRYQVTQFGKPVTLSCSQTLNHNVMYWYQQKSSQAPKLLFHYYDKDFNNEADTPDNFQSRRPNTSFCFLDIRSPGLGDTAMYLCATSRVAAGALDNEQFFGPGTRLTVL.

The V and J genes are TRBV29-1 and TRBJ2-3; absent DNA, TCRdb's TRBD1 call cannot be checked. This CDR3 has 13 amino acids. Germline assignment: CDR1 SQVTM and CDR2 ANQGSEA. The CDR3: CSADRGVTDTQYF.